This TCR beta chain originates from a study of early T cells in non-severe SARS-CoV-2 infection. Attached unique molecular identifiers marked individual cDNA molecules. MiXCR was run by TCRdb on the 5' RACE reads, yielding one entry per CDR3 protein. The data show 75,000 to 100,000 distinct CDR3 sequences, around 16% seen once. This clonotype has a handful of counts. V was pared by 2 bases and J by 5 bases, with 12 bases between. This CDR3 comprises 13 residues. The V gene's germline CDR1 is GTSNPN and CDR2 SVGIG (reference sequence). Sequencing was performed on whole blood. The sequence came from an adult who was a healthcare worker with PCR-confirmed SARS-CoV-2 infection or an uninfected control (not recorded which). This rearrangement joins TRBV30 to TRBJ1-2; D is ambiguous. CDR3 sequence: CAWSSRTEYGYTF. The DNA for the CDR3 is TGTGCCTGGAGTTCCCGGACGGAGTATGGCTACACCTTC.